These 22 T cell receptor beta chains originate from one sample sequenced in a study of blood T cell repertoires in COVID-19. Clones were read by immunoSEQ multiplex PCR, and TCRdb kept only the in-frame ones, dropping some. This table holds around 65,000 clones, approximately 80% found once. Sequencing was done on a sample of peripheral blood. These receptors all come from a man between 65 and 80 years old with acute or convalescent COVID-19.

The V call is TRBV19, the J call TRBJ1-5; D possibly corresponds to TRBD1 (5 bases). The CDR3 length is 19 residues. V dropped 5 bases and J dropped 2 bases, with 25 bases sitting between them. Germline values: CDR1 LNHDA, CDR2 SQIVND (reference sequence). CDR3 DNA: TGTGCCAGTAGTGGGGATCTCATCTTAGGGGCGACACGCAATCAGCCCCAGCATTTT. Translation gives CASSGDLILGATRNQPQHF.

Only a few counts were recorded for this clone. The chain combines TRBV5-1 with TRBJ2-2; 14 bases fit TRBD2. The germline gives CDR1 SGHRS, CDR2 YFSETQ. The CDR3 has 16 amino acids. Germline trimming cut 4 bases from V and 4 bases from J; bases unmatched to any gene: 3. CDR3 loop: CASSLGLAGVTGELFF. CDR3 nucleotides: TGCGCCAGCAGCCTGGGACTAGCGGGGGTCACCGGGGAGCTGTTTTTT.

This sequence joins TRBV6-6 and TRBJ2-2; D is unclear. Germline V gene sequence: CDR1 MNHNY, CDR2 SVGAGI (reference sequence). The CDR3 is made up of 13 amino acids. The V end lost 7 bases, the J end lost 0 bases, and 6 bases lay between the germline ends. CDR3 DNA sequence: TGTGCCAGCAAGGAGTCGAACACCGGGGAGCTGTTTTTT. It yields the protein CASKESNTGELFF.

The gene calls are TRBV19 and TRBJ1-2; 7 bases are shared with TRBD1. The junction had 9 bases not matched to a gene; V was cut back by 6 bases and J by 8 bases. The CDR3 covers 13 residues. Germline V gene lookup returns CDR1 LNHDA and CDR2 SQIVND (reference sequence). The CDR3 nucleotides are TGTGCCAGTAGGGACACAGGGGTGGACGGCTACACCTTC. It encodes CASRDTGVDGYTF.

This clone was picked up a small number of times. The chain employs TRBV19 and TRBJ2-2, with TRBD1 matching 8 bases. Germline CDR1 reads LNHDA; CDR2 reads SQIVND (reference sequence). Trimming cost V 5 bases and J 5 bases; bases outside gene matches: 4. There are 14 residues in the CDR3. CDR3 loop: CASSLTGETGELFF. CDR3 nucleotide sequence: TGTGCCAGTAGTCTGACAGGGGAGACCGGGGAGCTGTTTTTT. The whole variable domain, filled in from reference TRBV19 and TRBJ2-2, reads DGGITQSPKYLFRKEGQNVTLSCEQNLNHDAMYWYRQDPGQGLRLIYYSQIVNDFQKGDIAEGYSVSREKKESFPLTVTSAQKNPTAFYLCASSLTGETGELFFGEGSRLTVL.

This clone was observed once. The chain links TRBV18 to TRBJ2-1, with 7 bases aligning to TRBD2. V shed 4 bases, J shed 3 bases, and the junction held 6 bases outside the gene matches. Germline CDR1 and CDR2: KGHSH and LQKENI. CDR3 length: 15 amino acids. The CDR3 region is CASSRETSNYNEQFF. The CDR3, as DNA: TGTGCCAGCTCACGCGAGACTAGCAACTACAATGAGCAGTTCTTC.

This clone showed up just once. This rearrangement joins TRBV7-6 to TRBJ2-3; 7 bases map to TRBD2. The CDR3 is 18 amino acids. V lost 0 bases, J lost 4 bases, and 13 bases stayed unmatched. Per the germline V gene, CDR1 is SGHVS and CDR2 is FNYEAQ. CDR3 sequence: CASSLAPSGAEGPDTQYF. Written as DNA, the CDR3 is TGTGCCAGCAGCTTAGCGCCAAGCGGGGCGGAGGGGCCAGATACGCAGTATTTT.

The gene calls are TRBV5-1 and TRBJ1-1; no reliable D call. The germline V gene encodes CDR1 SGHRS and CDR2 YFSETQ. Trimming cost V 1 base and J 0 bases, with 13 bases left between them. CDR3 size: 16 residues. CDR3 in DNA: TGCGCCAGCAGCTTGAGTTCGGTACAGCTGAACACTGAAGCTTTCTTT. It is translated as CASSLSSVQLNTEAFF.

Within the sample, this clone is medium-sized. The CDR3 nucleotides read TGCGCCAGCTCGCCAGGGACAGGGTGGGATGAGCAGTTCTTC. Translating it yields CASSPGTGWDEQFF. V usage is TRBV5-1 and J usage is TRBJ2-1; TRBD1 matches at 9 bases. The CDR3 spans 14 residues. J lost 8 bases, V lost 7 bases, and 10 bases had no gene match. Germline CDR1 reads SGHRS; CDR2 reads YFSETQ.

This clone was seen only once. The CDR3 sequence is CASSLVAGATEQFF. The CDR3 nucleotides read TGTGCCAGCAGCTTAGTAGCTGGTGCAACTGAGCAGTTCTTC. The rearrangement links TRBV7-6 to TRBJ2-1; D unresolved. V gave up 1 base and J gave up 9 bases, with 13 bases separating them. Per the germline V gene, CDR1 is SGHVS and CDR2 is FNYEAQ. The CDR3 contains 14 residues.

The gene calls are TRBV7-6 and TRBJ2-6; 15 bases are a match to TRBD2. Germline trimming cut 5 bases from V and 3 bases from J; bases unmatched to any gene: 8. Germline lookup yields CDR1 SGHVS and CDR2 FNYEAQ. This CDR3 region has 19 residues. The CDR3 DNA reads as TGTGCCAGCAGCCCCTGGACTAGCGGGGGGGCCTATGGGGCCAACGTCCTGACTTTC. Translation gives CASSPWTSGGAYGANVLTF. Complete variable domain (other parts from reference TRBV7-6 and TRBJ2-6): GAGVSQSPRYKVTKRGQDVALRCDPISGHVSLYWYRQALGQGPEFLTYFNYEAQQDKSGLPNDRFSAERPEGSISTLTIQRTEQRDSAMYRCASSPWTSGGAYGANVLTFGAGSRLTVL.

This chain links TRBV18 with TRBJ2-5; D may be TRBD1 (6 bases). The V gene lost 1 base and the J gene lost 4 bases, with 10 bases spanning the gap. The CDR3 totals 14 residues. CDR1 is KGHSH and CDR2 is LQKENI in the germline V gene. CDR3 loop: CASSPLQGRETQYF. The CDR3 DNA reads as TGTGCCAGCTCACCACTACAGGGAAGAGAGACCCAGTACTTC.

This chain connects TRBV9 to TRBJ1-2; D is uncertain. This CDR3 region has 14 residues. Per germline, CDR1 SGDLS and CDR2 YYNGEE. V shed 4 bases and J shed 2 bases, with 12 bases lying between them. In DNA, the CDR3 is TGTGCCAGCAGCCCTCTTGGCAAAAACTATGGCTACACCTTC. Protein product: CASSPLGKNYGYTF. Full variable domain (outside the CDR3, taken from reference TRBV9 and TRBJ1-2): DSGVTQTPKHLITATGQRVTLRCSPRSGDLSVYWYQQSLDQGLQFLIQYYNGEERAKGNILERFSAQQFPDLHSELNLSSLELGDSALYFCASSPLGKNYGYTFGSGTRLTVV.

The chain links TRBV18 to TRBJ1-1; the D is unclear. V lost 6 bases to trimming and J lost 1 base, with 12 bases between them. The CDR3 runs to 14 residues. CDR1 KGHSH and CDR2 LQKENI come from the germline V gene. CDR3 DNA sequence: TGTGCCAGCTCCTTCTCGGGAAGGAACACTGAAGCTTTCTTT. It encodes CASSFSGRNTEAFF. The variable domain in full, completed from reference TRBV18 and TRBJ1-1, reads NAGVMQNPRHLVRRRGQEARLRCSPMKGHSHVYWYRQLPEEGLKFMVYLQKENIIDESGMPKERFSAEFPKEGPSILRIQQVVRGDSAAYFCASSFSGRNTEAFFGQGTRLTVV.

The chain combines TRBV13 with TRBJ2-3; no reliable D call. The CDR3 consists of 12 residues. Germline V gene data show CDR1 as PRHDT and CDR2 as FYEKMQ (reference sequence). The V end was cut by 0 bases, the J end by 7 bases, with 5 bases between. CDR3 residues: CASSLGPYTQYF. The CDR3 DNA sequence: TGTGCCAGCAGCTTAGGCCCTTATACGCAGTATTTT.

This clone appeared a few times. This rearrangement joins TRBV2 to TRBJ2-5; D is possibly TRBD2 (5 bases). Germline V gene data show CDR1 as SNHLY and CDR2 as FYNNEI. CDR3 size: 12 residues. V lost 7 bases and J lost 6, with 12 bases in between. In DNA form, the CDR3 reads TGTGCCAGCACTCGGGATGGAAAGACCCAGTACTTC. This codes for CASTRDGKTQYF.

V is TRBV10-3 and J is TRBJ2-5; D gene unclear. V dropped 4 bases and J dropped 3 bases, with 9 bases sitting between them. The CDR3 runs 13 residues. CDR1 is ENHRY, CDR2 SYGVKD, per germline. For the CDR3, the DNA is TGTGCCATCAGTGTCAGCCAGGAAGAGACCCAGTACTTC. This codes for CAISVSQEETQYF.

The chain uses TRBV6-5 and TRBJ2-1, with 8 bases fitting TRBD2. J gave up 3 bases and V 4 bases, and 5 bases lay outside the gene matches. Looked up from germline, CDR1 is MNHEY and CDR2 is SVGAGI. This CDR3 contains 15 residues. DNA of the CDR3: TGTGCCAGCAGTTCCAAGCGGGGGTACTACAATGAGCAGTTCTTC. Encoded protein: CASSSKRGYYNEQFF.

The chain carries TRBV9 and TRBJ1-1; D remains unclear. Germline V CDR1 and CDR2: SGDLS, YYNGEE. Trimming removed 4 bases from V and 3 bases from J, with 16 bases in between. The CDR3 extends over 15 amino acids. This chain's CDR3 is CASSLHMWRDTEAFF. In DNA form, the CDR3 reads TGTGCCAGCAGCCTCCATATGTGGCGGGACACTGAAGCTTTCTTT.

The genes are TRBV7-2 and TRBJ2-5; 10 nucleotides line up with TRBD2. J lost 5 bases, V lost 2 bases, and 8 bases had no gene match. Germline CDR1 and CDR2: SGHTA and FQGNSA. This CDR3 region has 16 residues. Written as DNA, the CDR3 is TGTGCCAGCAGCTTATCATTTAGCGGGGGGTTGGAGACCCAGTACTTC. Its protein is CASSLSFSGGLETQYF.

This sequence joins TRBV4-1 and TRBJ2-3, with D maybe TRBD1 (5 bases). Germline CDR1 is MGHRA and CDR2 is YSYEKL. The ends were cut back, 4 bases at V and 1 base at J, with 15 bases in the middle. The CDR3 is 16 amino acids. The CDR3 coding sequence is TGCGCCAGCAGCCTTGTGGGGCAGGACCGCACAGATACGCAGTATTTT. It translates to CASSLVGQDRTDTQYF.

This clone was seen once. This sequence joins TRBV24-1 and TRBJ2-2, with TRBD2 matching 13 bases. V gave up 5 bases and J gave up 5 bases; unmatched junction bases: 7. Germline CDR1 reads KGHDR; CDR2 reads SFDVKD. This CDR3 comprises 17 residues. The CDR3 bases are TGTGCCACCAGTGGCCAGACTAGCGGGGGGCGAACCGGGGAGCTGTTTTTT. This codes for CATSGQTSGGRTGELFF.